The 25 T cell receptor beta chains listed next were all sequenced from one sample in a study of Graves' ophthalmopathy and Graves' hyperthyroidism. RNA transcripts provided the template for amplifying TCR beta CDR3 regions. HTBI primers primed a first-round RT-PCR, and a second-round multiplex PCR followed. TCRdb analysed the multiplex PCR reads with MiXCR anew, one entry per CDR3 protein. The sample consists of 200,000 to 250,000 distinct CDR3 sequences, around 50% of them appearing once. The sequencing sample was made of peripheral blood. The receptors stem from an adult man with Graves' ophthalmopathy.

This clonotype was seen ten or more times. V usage is TRBV10-2 and J usage is TRBJ1-2; no clear D gene. The germline V and J ends were trimmed by 6 bases and 5 bases, with 13 bases remaining between them. This CDR3 spans 13 amino acids. Germline CDR1 and CDR2: WSHSY and SAAADI. For the CDR3, the DNA is TGCGCCAGCAGGGAGACATCGGGATATGGCTACACCTTC. Protein product: CASRETSGYGYTF.

The chain employs TRBV7-2 and TRBJ2-2; 7 positions match TRBD2. In germline, CDR1 is SGHTA, CDR2 FQGNSA. Trimming cost V 5 bases and J 6 bases; bases outside gene matches: 9. The CDR3 has 15 amino acids. The CDR3 protein is CASSRASGMAGELFF. CDR3 bases: TGTGCCAGCAGCCGGGCCAGCGGGATGGCCGGGGAGCTGTTTTTT.

This clonotype was detected a few times. The chain recombines TRBV7-9 with TRBJ1-6; TRBD1 aligns across 9 bases. The germline CDR1 and CDR2 sequences are SEHNR and FQNEAQ (reference sequence). The CDR3 length is 16 residues. J gave up 8 bases and V 5 bases, and 10 bases lay outside the gene matches. The CDR3, as DNA: TGTGCCAGCAGCACCCCACCGGACAGGGGAGATTCACCCCTCCACTTT. This codes for CASSTPPDRGDSPLHF.

Concerning this clonotype: One junction end disagrees with the germline gene, perhaps due to a read error. The chain uses TRBV2 and TRBJ1-3; possibly TRBD1 for D (5 bases). The CDR3 runs to 15 residues. Germline loops: CDR1 SNHLY, CDR2 FYNNEI. CDR3 in amino acids: CASSGLGLSRNAIYF. CDR3 bases: TGTGCCAGCTCAGGGTTGGGACTGTCGCGAAACGCCATATATTTT.

As concerns this clonotype: This clone may be a read error of a much larger clone one base away. The chain employs TRBV2 and TRBJ2-7; D remains unclear. The germline CDR1 and CDR2 sequences are SNHLY and FYNNEI. The CDR3 is made up of 10 amino acids. The CDR3 DNA is TGTGCCAGCAGCTCCTACGAGCAGCACTTC. Protein sequence: CASSSYEQHF.

V and J are TRBV29-1 and TRBJ2-5; 8 nucleotides match TRBD2. The CDR3 runs 16 residues. Germline values: CDR1 SQVTM, CDR2 ANQGSEA. Trimming at V came to 8 bases and at J to 2 bases, leaving 16 bases not matched to a gene. The CDR3 DNA reads TGCAGCTTGGCGGTAGGGCCTAGCGGGTCGCAAGAGACCCAGTACTTC. Its protein product is CSLAVGPSGSQETQYF.

The J gene is TRBJ2-7, the V gene TRBV5-1, with unresolved D. The CDR3 length is 14 residues. Germline CDR1 SGHRS, CDR2 YFSETQ. V gave up 0 bases and J gave up 0 bases, with 7 bases separating them. CDR3 loop: CASSLEPSSYEQYF. DNA for the CDR3: TGCGCCAGCAGCTTGGAACCGAGCTCCTACGAGCAGTACTTC.

This clonotype turned up a few times. The genes are TRBV24-1 and TRBJ1-2, with TRBD1 matching 9 bases. Germline-derived CDR1 and CDR2 are KGHDR and SFDVKD. The CDR3 runs 13 residues. The ends lost 3 bases at V and 7 bases at J; junction bases unmatched: 2. CDR3 residues: CATSDRTGVGYTF. Written as DNA, the CDR3 is TGTGCCACCAGTGATCGGACAGGGGTTGGCTACACCTTC.

The chain employs TRBV12-3 or TRBV12-4 and TRBJ1-2; no definite D call. The CDR3 runs to 13 residues. V gave up 1 base and J gave up 5 bases, with 8 bases separating them. This chain's CDR3 is CASSLVPDYGYTF. The CDR3 DNA reads as TGTGCCAGCAGTTTAGTACCGGATTATGGCTACACCTTC.

The J gene is TRBJ2-7, the V gene TRBV29-1; D uncertain. CDR1 is SQVTM and CDR2 is ANQGSEA in the germline V gene. This CDR3 contains 12 residues. The V gene lost 7 bases and the J gene lost 2 bases, with 12 bases spanning the gap. The CDR3 spells CSAETEAYEQYF. In DNA, the CDR3 is TGCAGCGCTGAGACCGAAGCCTACGAGCAGTACTTC.

This chain connects TRBV19 to TRBJ2-5, with D possibly TRBD2 on 5 matching bases. The CDR3 totals 12 residues. The V end lost 8 bases, the J end lost 5 bases, and 12 bases lay between the germline ends. The V gene's germline CDR1 is LNHDA and CDR2 SQIVND (reference sequence). CDR3 region: CASAFGGETQYF. The CDR3 nucleotides read TGTGCCAGTGCGTTTGGCGGGGAGACCCAGTACTTC.

The chain uses TRBV2 and TRBJ2-5, with 9 bases matching TRBD2. This CDR3 spans 15 amino acids. V shed 6 bases and J 5 bases; nucleotides not matched to a gene: 10. From germline, CDR1 is SNHLY and CDR2 FYNNEI. CDR3 protein: CASSPGSGGGETQYF. DNA for the CDR3: TGTGCCAGCAGCCCGGGTAGCGGGGGCGGGGAGACCCAGTACTTC.

This sequence joins TRBV9 and TRBJ1-1; D is perhaps TRBD1 (5 bases). Germline V gene sequence: CDR1 SGDLS, CDR2 YYNGEE. CDR3 length: 14 amino acids. V was shortened by 3 bases and J by 1 base, with 10 bases between the two germline ends. The CDR3 DNA reads TGTGCCAGCAGCGCAACTACAGGGAACACTGAAGCTTTCTTT. This gives the protein CASSATTGNTEAFF.

This clonotype was counted at least ten times. The chain has TRBV15 and TRBJ1-1, with 10 bases matching TRBD1. This CDR3 contains 16 residues. From germline, CDR1 is LNHNV and CDR2 YYDKDF (reference sequence). J lost 1 base, V lost 3 bases, and 5 bases had no gene match. The CDR3 nucleotides read TGTGCCACCAGCAGGAGTGGGGACAGGGGGAACACTGAAGCTTTCTTT. Protein product: CATSRSGDRGNTEAFF. Filled out from reference TRBV15 and TRBJ1-1, the complete variable domain reads DAMVIQNPRYQVTQFGKPVTLSCSQTLNHNVMYWYQQKSSQAPKLLFHYYDKDFNNEADTPDNFQSRRPNTSFCFLDIRSPGLGDTAMYLCATSRSGDRGNTEAFFGQGTRLTVV.

This clonotype occurred a few times. V and J are TRBV10-3 and TRBJ1-2; TRBD1 agrees at 9 bases. The germline gives CDR1 ENHRY, CDR2 SYGVKD. This CDR3 region has 13 residues. V gave up 9 bases and J gave up 4 bases; unmatched junction bases: 6. Written as DNA, the CDR3 is TGTGCCATAAGCCGGGACAGGGCCTATGGCTACACCTTC. Translated, it gives CAISRDRAYGYTF.

A word on this clonotype: The CDR3 end shows no conserved phenylalanine or tryptophan, and so a read error is likely. The V gene is TRBV24-1, the J gene TRBJ2-7; 7 bases map to TRBD2. The CDR3 is made up of 13 amino acids. CDR1 is KGHDR, CDR2 SFDVKD, per germline. V lost 1 base to trimming and J lost 5 bases; unmatched junction nucleotides: 1. CDR3 DNA sequence: TGTGCCACCAGTGATTTCGGGGGGAACGAGCAGTACCTC. Translated: CATSDFGGNEQYL.

This chain connects TRBV20-1 to TRBJ2-7; D may match TRBD1 or TRBD2 (5 bases each). V was clipped by 6 bases and J by 3 bases, with 15 bases between them. The CDR3 sequence is 13 residues long. Germline-derived CDR1 and CDR2 are DFQATT and SNEGSKA (reference sequence). The CDR3 spells CSARDLTNYEQYF. DNA for the CDR3: TGCAGTGCCCGGGACCTAACGAACTACGAGCAGTACTTC.

The gene calls are TRBV27 and TRBJ1-2, with a tentative D call TRBD1 (6 bases). Germline V gives CDR1 MNHEY, CDR2 SMNVEV (reference sequence). The CDR3 length is 13 residues. V lost 2 bases and J lost 8, with 12 bases in between. In DNA form, the CDR3 reads TGTGCCAGCAGTTTACTGGAGGGGGGAGGCTACACCTTC. Its protein is CASSLLEGGGYTF.

The chain has TRBV29-1 and TRBJ2-7, with 7 bases fitting TRBD1. The germline V gene encodes CDR1 SQVTM and CDR2 ANQGSEA. With 4 bases clipped from V and 4 bases from J, the junction kept 10 bases outside the gene matches. CDR3 length: 14 residues. In DNA, the CDR3 is TGCAGCGTTGCCGAAGGGGGCAGTCAGTACGAGCAGTACTTC. Translated, it gives CSVAEGGSQYEQYF.

V is TRBV4-1 and J is TRBJ2-7, with TRBD1 matching over 8 bases. The CDR3 consists of 14 residues. The germline CDR1 and CDR2 sequences are MGHRA and YSYEKL. The J segment lost 5 bases and the V segment lost 0 bases, leaving 3 bases of the junction unmatched. The CDR3 loop is CASSQEDRAHEQYF. The CDR3 DNA sequence: TGCGCCAGCAGCCAAGAGGACAGGGCCCACGAGCAGTACTTC.

This clonotype was seen a few times. The chain couples TRBV5-8 to TRBJ1-6, with TRBD1 matching 8 bases. Germline CDR1 is SGHTS and CDR2 is YDEGEE. The CDR3 is 14 residues long. The ends lost 7 bases at V and 11 bases at J; junction bases unmatched: 11. The CDR3 DNA follows: TGTGCCAGCGGACAGGGTTGGAACCTGACACCCCTCCACTTT. Translating gives CASGQGWNLTPLHF.

There are a few counts of this clonotype. V usage is TRBV7-9 and J usage is TRBJ1-1, with D unresolved. The V end was cut by 7 bases, the J end by 5 bases, with 14 bases between. Germline assignment: CDR1 SEHNR and CDR2 FQNEAQ (reference sequence). The CDR3 covers 13 residues. CDR3 nucleotides: TGTGCCAGCAAGACGGGAGAGTGGACTGAAGCTTTCTTT. As protein: CASKTGEWTEAFF.

This clonotype was recorded a few times. CDR3 nucleotides: TGTGCCAGCAGCATTACCTCAGGGGGGGGAAACTATGGCTACACCTTC. Translated: CASSITSGGGNYGYTF. The rearrangement joins TRBV11-2 to TRBJ1-2, with 7 bases that match TRBD1. With 5 bases clipped from V and 2 bases from J, the junction kept 11 bases outside the gene matches. From germline, CDR1 is SGHAT and CDR2 FQNNGV. The CDR3 is made up of 16 amino acids.

This clonotype was counted a single time. The V gene is TRBV19, the J gene TRBJ2-7, with no clear D. CDR3 length: 11 amino acids. Trimming pared 1 base from V and 5 bases from J, leaving 3 bases between. Germline V lookup: CDR1 LNHDA, CDR2 SQIVND (reference sequence). CDR3: CASSIADEQYF. CDR3 nucleotide sequence: TGTGCCAGTAGTATAGCGGACGAGCAGTACTTC.

This clonotype was detected only a few times. This chain joins TRBV20-1 and TRBJ2-2; 7 nucleotides align to TRBD2. With 0 bases clipped from V and 6 bases from J, the junction kept 4 bases outside the gene matches. Germline CDR1 is DFQATT and CDR2 is SNEGSKA (reference sequence). This CDR3 has 14 amino acids. In DNA form, the CDR3 reads TGCAGTGCTAGAGATACGGGGGGATCCGGGGAGCTGTTTTTT. It is translated as CSARDTGGSGELFF.